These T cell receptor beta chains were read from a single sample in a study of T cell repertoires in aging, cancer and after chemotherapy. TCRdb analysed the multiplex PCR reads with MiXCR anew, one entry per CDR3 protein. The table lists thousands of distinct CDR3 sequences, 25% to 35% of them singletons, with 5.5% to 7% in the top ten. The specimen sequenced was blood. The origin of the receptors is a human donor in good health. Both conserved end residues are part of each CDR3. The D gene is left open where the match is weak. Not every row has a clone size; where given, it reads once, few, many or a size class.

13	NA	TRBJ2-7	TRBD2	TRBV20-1	CSAREREIFGQYF	TGCAGTGCTAGAGAGCGGGAGATATTTGGGCAGTACTTC
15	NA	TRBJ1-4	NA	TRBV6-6	CASNTGSLFNEKLFF	TGTGCCAGCAACACCGGGTCCCTATTTAATGAAAAACTGTTTTTT
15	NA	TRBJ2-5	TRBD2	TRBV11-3	CASSLKAGERETQYF	TGTGCCAGCAGCTTAAAAGCGGGAGAACGTGAGACCCAGTACTTC
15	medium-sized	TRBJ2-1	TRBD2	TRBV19	CASSERTSGSNEQFF	TGTGCCAGTAGTGAAAGGACTAGCGGGAGTAATGAGCAGTTCTTC
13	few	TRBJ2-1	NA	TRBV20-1	CSARSLAINEQFF	TGCAGTGCTAGGTCCCTAGCCATCAATGAGCAGTTCTTC
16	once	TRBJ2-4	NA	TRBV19	CASSINQGGPKNIQYF	TGTGCCAGTAGTATAAACCAGGGGGGGCCCAAAAACATTCAGTACTTC
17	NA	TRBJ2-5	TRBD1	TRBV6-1	CASSEFRGQGGMETQYF	TGTGCCAGCAGTGAATTTAGGGGACAGGGGGGGATGGAGACCCAGTACTTC
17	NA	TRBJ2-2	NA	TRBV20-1	CSARDQAAGEHTGELFF	TGCAGTGCTAGAGATCAGGCAGCAGGGGAGCACACCGGGGAGCTGTTTTTT
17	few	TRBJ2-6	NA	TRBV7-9	CASRATGHLSGANVLTF	TGTGCCAGCAGGGCTACGGGACACCTCTCTGGGGCCAACGTCCTGACTTTC
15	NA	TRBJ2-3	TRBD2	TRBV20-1	CSAPTSGGRTDTQYF	TGCAGTGCCCCTACTAGCGGGGGGCGCACAGATACGCAGTATTTT
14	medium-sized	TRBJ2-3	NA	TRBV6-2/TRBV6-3	CASSYGGPTDTQYF	TGTGCCAGCAGTTACGGAGGGCCCACAGATACGCAGTATTTT
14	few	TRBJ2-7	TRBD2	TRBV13	CASSFLREGYEQYF	TGTGCCAGCAGCTTCCTACGGGAGGGGTACGAGCAGTACTTC
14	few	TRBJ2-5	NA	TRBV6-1	CASSYSGQGETQYF	TGTGCCAGCAGTTACTCAGGGCAGGGGGAGACCCAGTACTTC
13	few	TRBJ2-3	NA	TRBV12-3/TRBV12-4	CASSQAGTDTQYF	TGTGCCAGCAGCCAGGCTGGGACAGATACGCAGTATTTT
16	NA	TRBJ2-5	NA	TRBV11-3	CASSSSSIGSEETQYF	TGTGCCAGCAGCTCGAGCAGTATAGGTTCTGAAGAGACCCAGTACTTC
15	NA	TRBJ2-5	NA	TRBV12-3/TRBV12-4	CASSLWEGVAETQYF	TGTGCCAGCAGTTTATGGGAGGGGGTTGCGGAGACCCAGTACTTC
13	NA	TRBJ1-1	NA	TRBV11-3	CASSLDATTEAFF	TGTGCCAGCAGCTTAGACGCGACGACTGAAGCTTTCTTT
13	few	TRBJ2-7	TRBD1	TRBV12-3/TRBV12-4	CASTSGTAYEQYF	TGTGCCAGCACCTCCGGGACAGCCTACGAGCAGTACTTC
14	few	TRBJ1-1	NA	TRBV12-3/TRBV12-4	CASSLPVTNTEAFF	TGTGCCAGCAGTTTGCCGGTCACGAACACTGAAGCTTTCTTT
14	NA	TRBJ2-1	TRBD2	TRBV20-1	CSASLAGAYNEQFF	TGCAGTGCCTCCCTAGCGGGAGCGTACAATGAGCAGTTCTTC
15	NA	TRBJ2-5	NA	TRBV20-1	CSAPYPRGRQETQYF	TGCAGTGCTCCCTATCCCCGGGGGCGGCAAGAGACCCAGTACTTC
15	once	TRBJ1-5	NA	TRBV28	CASSPTGFGNQPQHF	TGTGCCAGCAGCCCTACGGGTTTCGGCAATCAGCCCCAGCATTTT
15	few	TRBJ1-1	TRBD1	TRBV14	CASSQTLGQGAEAFF	TGTGCCAGCAGCCAAACCCTTGGACAGGGTGCTGAAGCTTTCTTT
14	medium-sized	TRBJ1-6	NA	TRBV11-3	CASSLAQFNSPLHF	TGTGCCAGCAGCCTAGCGCAGTTTAATTCACCCCTCCACTTT
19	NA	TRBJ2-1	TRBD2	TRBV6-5	CASSPLGHSGGSWSHEQFF	TGTGCCAGCAGTCCCCTCGGGCATAGCGGGGGGTCATGGTCCCATGAGCAGTTCTTC
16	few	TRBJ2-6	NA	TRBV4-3	CASSQDGSSGANVLTF	TGCGCCAGCAGCCAAGATGGGTCATCTGGGGCCAACGTCCTGACTTTC
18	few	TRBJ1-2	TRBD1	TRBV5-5	CASSPQGQLRRGYYGYTF	TGTGCCAGCAGCCCCCAGGGACAGCTACGACGAGGTTATTATGGCTACACCTTC
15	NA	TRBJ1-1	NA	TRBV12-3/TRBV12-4	CASSLGPARSTEAFF	TGTGCCAGCAGTTTAGGGCCCGCGCGGAGCACTGAAGCTTTCTTT
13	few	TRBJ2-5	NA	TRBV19	CASSIWGLETQYF	TGTGCCAGTAGTATTTGGGGGTTGGAGACCCAGTACTTC
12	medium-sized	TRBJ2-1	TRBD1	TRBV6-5	CASRRDRDEQFF	TGTGCCAGCAGACGCGACAGGGACGAGCAGTTCTTC
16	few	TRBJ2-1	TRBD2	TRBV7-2	CASSLGLAGVYNEQFF	TGTGCCAGCAGCCTAGGACTAGCGGGAGTTTACAATGAGCAGTTCTTC
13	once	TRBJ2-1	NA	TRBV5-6	CASSLGGAGEQFF	TGTGCCAGCAGCTTAGGGGGAGCAGGTGAGCAGTTCTTC
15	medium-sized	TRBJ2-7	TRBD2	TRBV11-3	CASSLPAGPHYEQYF	TGTGCCAGCAGCTTGCCAGCGGGACCCCACTACGAGCAGTACTTC
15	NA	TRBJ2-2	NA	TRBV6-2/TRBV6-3	CASSYSLSLHGELFF	TGTGCCAGCAGTTACTCCCTCAGTCTCCACGGGGAGCTGTTTTTT
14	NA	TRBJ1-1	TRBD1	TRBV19	CASTSGQTYTEAFF	TGTGCCAGTACCTCGGGACAGACCTACACTGAAGCTTTCTTT
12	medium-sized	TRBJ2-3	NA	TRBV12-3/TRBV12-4	CASSYQGDTQYF	TGTGCCAGCAGTTACCAGGGGGATACGCAGTATTTT
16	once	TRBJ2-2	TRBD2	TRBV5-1	CASSPGTTRNTGELFF	TGCGCCAGCAGCCCTGGGACTACCCGTAACACCGGGGAGCTGTTTTTT
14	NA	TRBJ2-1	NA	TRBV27	CASSVGSSYNEQFF	TGTGCCAGCAGTGTCGGGAGCTCCTACAATGAGCAGTTCTTC
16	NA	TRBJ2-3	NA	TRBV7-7	CASSLSTAIRGDTQYF	TGTGCCAGCAGCTTGAGCACAGCCATAAGGGGGGATACGCAGTATTTT
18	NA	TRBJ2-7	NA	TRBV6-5	CASSQESSMEGPYYEQYF	TGTGCCAGCAGTCAGGAGTCCTCAATGGAAGGACCCTACTACGAGCAGTACTTC
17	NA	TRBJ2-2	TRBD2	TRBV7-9	CASSWASGGDNTGELFF	TGTGCCAGCAGCTGGGCTAGCGGGGGGGACAACACCGGGGAGCTGTTTTTT